This T cell receptor beta chain was recovered during a study of beta chain features in type 1 diabetes. Findings and caveats of the study: A moderate, significant TCRB CDR3 shortening appeared in type 1 diabetes across four CD4+ subsets.

The entirety of the isolated RNA underwent reverse transcription, so expressed TCRB transcripts were sequenced. Naive, central memory and regulatory T cell samples averaged roughly 3.4 million immunoSEQ reads each. TCRdb's table, derived via immunoSEQ multiplex PCR, lists solely in-frame clones and lacks some. The sample comprises about 620,000 clones, about 14% of which are singletons, and under 0.095% rests with the top ten. Note on this clone: Its cognate antigen is unknown.

Sorting based on CD45RO/CCR7/CD25/CD127/CD95/CD27 separated CD4+ naive, central memory, regulatory and stem cell-like memory cells. The sequenced sample consisted of naive CD4+ T cells from blood. The origin of this receptor is a young man in good health.

CDR3 loop: CASSPRVPGYTF. The CDR3 DNA follows: TGTGCCAGCAGTCCTAGGGTCCCTGGCTACACCTTC. V and J are TRBV28 and TRBJ1-2; D is unclear. The V and J ends lost 5 bases and 7 bases respectively, with 11 bases between them. From germline, CDR1 is MDHEN and CDR2 SYDVKM. This CDR3 region has 12 residues.